Listed below are T cell receptor beta chains from one sample, sequenced in a study of post-analysis software for immune sequencing data. MiXCR, run by TCRdb on the PCR reads, gives a single entry per CDR3 protein. The data show 380,000 or so distinct CDR3 sequences, with roughly 38% seen just once and about an eighth held by the top ten. Specimen: blood. The receptors originated from a girl between 5 and 17 years old with multiple sclerosis. Each CDR3 is given with its conserved first and last residue. Fields, in order: V gene, D gene, J gene, clone size, CDR3 protein, CDR3 DNA. D genes are given only for firm matches. The size entry is marked missing in some rows and otherwise reads once, few, many or a size class.

TRBV29-1,.,TRBJ2-3,many,CSVHTVADTQYF,TGCAGCGTCCACACGGTGGCAGATACGCAGTATTTT
TRBV3-1,.,TRBJ2-1,few,CASSQGAHSNEQFF,TGTGCCAGCAGCCAAGGGGCTCACTCCAATGAGCAGTTCTTC
TRBV10-2,.,TRBJ2-7,few,CASNSGFNEQYF,TGCGCCAGCAACTCCGGGTTTAACGAGCAGTACTTC
TRBV7-2,.,TRBJ1-6,few,CASSLGLRTGRNSPLHF,TGTGCCAGCAGCTTAGGACTAAGGACCGGCCGTAATTCACCCCTCCACTTT
TRBV29-1,.,TRBJ2-1,.,CSTDASPYNEQFF,TGCAGCACGGACGCGAGCCCCTACAATGAGCAGTTCTTC
TRBV7-9,.,TRBJ2-5,few,CASSLGGAQVETQYF,TGTGCCAGCAGCTTAGGAGGGGCACAGGTAGAGACCCAGTACTTC
TRBV28,TRBD2,TRBJ2-7,.,CASSLSAAGSYEQYF,TGTGCCAGCAGCTTATCGGCAGCGGGGTCCTACGAGCAGTACTTC
TRBV12-3/TRBV12-4,TRBD2,TRBJ2-5,once,CASSLSSGAVETQYF,TGTGCCAGCAGTTTATCTAGCGGGGCCGTTGAGACCCAGTACTTC
TRBV6-6,TRBD2,TRBJ2-3,.,CATQSLAGGTDTQYF,TGTGCCACCCAGTCCCTAGCGGGGGGAACAGATACGCAGTATTTT
TRBV7-9,TRBD1,TRBJ2-3,few,CASSWDRSTDTQYF,TGTGCCAGCAGCTGGGACAGGAGCACAGATACGCAGTATTTT
TRBV6-5,TRBD2,TRBJ2-1,.,CASSSFYTSGGFSEQFF,TGTGCCAGCAGTTCCTTCTATACTAGCGGGGGTTTTAGTGAGCAGTTCTTC
TRBV11-1,.,TRBJ1-1,.,CASSLLTPMNTEAFF,TGTGCCAGCAGCTTATTAACACCGATGAACACTGAAGCTTTCTTT
TRBV4-1,.,TRBJ1-1,.,CASSQLGVMNTEAFF,TGCGCCAGCAGCCAACTCGGGGTTATGAACACTGAAGCTTTCTTT
TRBV6-5,.,TRBJ2-1,few,CASSYGVDNEQFF,TGTGCCAGCAGTTACGGGGTGGACAATGAGCAGTTCTTC
TRBV20-1,.,TRBJ1-5,.,CSAVWGPADQPQHF,TGCAGTGCGGTTTGGGGCCCGGCGGATCAGCCCCAGCATTTT
TRBV7-2,TRBD2,TRBJ2-5,.,CASSSSGGTLETQYF,TGTGCCAGCAGCTCTAGCGGGGGGACTTTAGAGACCCAGTACTTC
TRBV29-1,TRBD1,TRBJ2-1,few,CSVDQTGVHNEQFF,TGCAGCGTAGACCAGACAGGGGTGCACAATGAGCAGTTCTTC
TRBV5-6,.,TRBJ1-2,many,CASSLDYGYTF,TGTGCCAGCAGCTTGGACTATGGCTACACCTTC
TRBV12-3/TRBV12-4,.,TRBJ2-1,few,CASVRQSGNEQFF,TGTGCCAGCGTGAGACAGTCAGGAAATGAGCAGTTCTTC
TRBV4-3,.,TRBJ2-7,few,CASSEYRGTYEQYF,TGCGCCAGCAGCGAGTACCGGGGGACCTACGAGCAGTACTTC
TRBV20-1,.,TRBJ1-1,.,CSAKSGLGEAFF,TGCAGTGCTAAGTCCGGGTTGGGTGAAGCTTTCTTT
TRBV12-3/TRBV12-4,TRBD1,TRBJ2-1,.,CASSFGTGNEQFF,TGTGCCAGCAGTTTTGGGACAGGGAATGAGCAGTTCTTC
TRBV5-6,.,TRBJ1-5,once,CASSLGWQRSNQPQHF,TGTGCCAGCAGCTTGGGTTGGCAGAGGAGCAATCAGCCCCAGCATTTT
TRBV7-2,TRBD1,TRBJ2-1,.,CASGLPKDRGTYNEQFF,TGTGCCAGCGGCCTTCCCAAGGACAGGGGAACCTACAATGAGCAGTTCTTC
TRBV9,.,TRBJ2-7,.,CASSGPHSYEQYF,TGTGCCAGCAGCGGACCCCACTCCTACGAGCAGTACTTC
TRBV20-1,.,TRBJ1-2,.,CSAPQRIREGYTF,TGCAGTGCCCCCCAGAGGATCAGGGAGGGCTACACCTTC
TRBV6-5,TRBD1,TRBJ1-1,few,CASSYLGTGDAANTEAFF,TGTGCCAGCAGTTACTTGGGGACAGGGGATGCGGCGAACACTGAAGCTTTCTTT
TRBV14,.,TRBJ1-2,.,CASSPGPFYYGYTF,TGTGCCAGCAGCCCGGGCCCCTTTTACTATGGCTACACCTTC
TRBV20-1,TRBD1,TRBJ1-4,.,CSARGTGRYEKLFF,TGCAGTGCTAGAGGGACAGGGAGATATGAAAAACTGTTTTTT
TRBV7-2,.,TRBJ1-1,many,CASSSFPRGPNTEAFF,TGTGCCAGCAGCTCCTTTCCCCGGGGCCCAAACACTGAAGCTTTCTTT
TRBV6-5,TRBD2,TRBJ2-7,few,CASSPFSSGGSYEQYF,TGTGCCAGCAGTCCCTTCTCAAGCGGGGGGTCGTACGAGCAGTACTTC
TRBV6-2/TRBV6-3,.,TRBJ2-7,few,CASSYGPREQYF,TGTGCCAGCAGTTACGGCCCTCGGGAGCAGTACTTC
TRBV4-2,.,TRBJ1-4,.,CASSQDHTANEKLFF,TGTGCCAGCAGCCAAGATCACACAGCAAATGAAAAACTGTTTTTT
TRBV7-3,.,TRBJ2-1,.,CASSPGPAKGEQFF,TGTGCCAGCAGCCCCGGTCCCGCCAAGGGTGAGCAGTTCTTC
TRBV4-1,TRBD1,TRBJ2-1,.,CASSSQGALDNEQFF,TGCGCCAGCAGCTCACAGGGGGCTCTTGACAATGAGCAGTTCTTC
TRBV11-2,TRBD1,TRBJ2-1,.,CASSYQAGTGGFEQFF,TGTGCCAGCAGCTACCAGGCCGGGACAGGGGGCTTTGAGCAGTTCTTC
TRBV5-1,.,TRBJ2-3,few,CASMGAPTDTQYF,TGCGCCAGCATGGGAGCCCCCACAGATACGCAGTATTTT
TRBV3-1,.,TRBJ1-2,.,CASSQGHPGDYGYTF,TGTGCCAGCAGCCAAGGCCACCCCGGGGACTATGGCTACACCTTC
TRBV20-1,.,TRBJ1-1,.,CSAIHPGRGSTEAFF,TGCAGTGCCATACACCCAGGGAGGGGGAGTACTGAAGCTTTCTTT
TRBV12-3/TRBV12-4,.,TRBJ2-1,.,CASSLPDSEQFF,TGTGCCAGCAGTTTGCCAGATAGTGAGCAGTTCTTC
TRBV11-2,.,TRBJ2-5,.,CASSKNLARETQYF,TGTGCCAGCAGCAAAAATCTGGCCCGAGAGACCCAGTACTTC
TRBV12-3/TRBV12-4,TRBD1,TRBJ2-5,.,CASSSPYPYRGISEQYF,TGTGCCAGCAGTTCGCCTTATCCATACAGGGGAATAAGTGAGCAGTACTTC
TRBV6-6,TRBD2,TRBJ2-1,few,CASSYEAGGYDNEQFF,TGTGCCAGCAGTTACGAAGCGGGGGGTTATGATAATGAGCAGTTCTTC
TRBV7-2,.,TRBJ2-7,.,CAGSPGWTYEQYF,TGTGCCGGCAGCCCGGGATGGACCTACGAGCAGTACTTC
TRBV19,TRBD1,TRBJ1-1,.,CASNPDRGDTEAFF,TGTGCCAGTAACCCCGACAGGGGAGACACTGAAGCTTTCTTT
TRBV6-1,.,TRBJ1-4,.,CASIGSTNEKLFF,TGTGCCAGCATAGGGTCAACTAATGAAAAACTGTTTTTT
TRBV10-3,.,TRBJ1-4,.,CAIKSGEKLFF,TGTGCCATCAAGAGTGGGGAAAAACTGTTTTTT
TRBV7-2,.,TRBJ2-7,few,CASSPERSRRGQYF,TGTGCCAGCAGCCCCGAGCGTTCCAGAAGGGGCCAGTACTTC
TRBV12-3/TRBV12-4,TRBD1,TRBJ1-2,few,CASSGHGQVYGYTF,TGTGCCAGCAGTGGGCACGGACAGGTCTATGGCTACACCTTC
TRBV12-3/TRBV12-4,.,TRBJ1-6,few,CASSRRDRPGSPLHF,TGTGCCAGCAGCCGAAGAGACAGGCCGGGTTCACCCCTCCACTTT
TRBV6-5,.,TRBJ1-2,.,CASSYSTGGNYGYTF,TGTGCCAGCAGTTACTCGACTGGGGGAAACTATGGCTACACCTTC
TRBV3-1,.,TRBJ1-5,once,CASSPGRATYSNQPQHF,TGTGCCAGCAGCCCGGGCCGGGCTACATATAGCAATCAGCCCCAGCATTTT